Sequencing of this T cell receptor (beta chain) was carried out in a study of T cell changes during pregnancy in multiple sclerosis. V lost 1 base, J lost 6 bases, and 13 bases lay in between. The CDR3 is 15 amino acids. The germline V gene encodes CDR1 SGHTA and CDR2 FQGNSA. The table came from immunoSEQ multiplex PCR; TCRdb's copy has only in-frame clones and leaves some out. This sample has roughly 99,000 clones, with approximately 90% found just once. The rearrangement joins TRBV7-2 to TRBJ1-5; D possibly corresponds to TRBD1 (6 bases). Sequenced material: peripheral blood, taken in the third trimester of pregnancy. This receptor was obtained from a female donor in good health, enrolled as a control in a pregnancy study. The DNA for the CDR3 is TGTGCCAGCAGCTTAGGCAGGGGCTCCCTTCAGCCCCAGCATTTT. Its protein product is CASSLGRGSLQPQHF.